This TCR beta chain was obtained from a study of cytomegalovirus exposure and HLA in healthy donors (dated 2017 in TCRdb). A note on the overall study: A later analysis indicated that the 120 validation repertoires were generated on the platform also employed for the approximately 700 repertoires of the first cohort. The aim of the study was to test whether cataloging public T cell receptors could identify signatures of past pathogen exposure. In addition to the first cohort of several hundred subjects, a separate validation cohort of 120 different subjects was used. To predict cytomegalovirus infection status, the study brought together high-throughput TCR immunosequencing, statistical association of individual TCRs with disease status, and machine learning.

This clone occurred a few times. Its recognized antigen is unknown. Base qualities are not provided; no much larger clone lies one nucleotide away. Here is what the overall study found, with its caveats: In both the original and validation cohorts, the classifier was reported to diagnose cytomegalovirus status with high specificity and sensitivity. In vitro tests confirmed that three of the cytomegalovirus-associated TCR beta chains recognize cytomegalovirus antigens. Most TCR sequences were observed very rarely across donors, whereas some public TCRs were present in many individuals. Subsequent analysis determined that TCRs grouped into clusters in the first cohort also showed a tendency toward co-occurrence across the 120 validation repertoires, and about 94% of cluster scores exceeded 0. The authors suggested that the approach could potentially be generalized to other disease states and immunological phenotypes. All 120 or so repertoires were used to score co-occurrence in the validation cohort in a later analysis, because that analysis had no HLA typing for the cohort. The study gave a list of roughly 150 TCR beta chains associated with cytomegalovirus.

Separate from the approximately 670-subject first cohort, the validation cohort of 120 subjects was the group to which the donors belonged. V and J are trimmed by 4 bases and 3 bases, and the gene matches miss 6 bases of the junction. From the cysteine up to the phenylalanine, the CDR3 has a length of 15 residues. Only the CDR3 portion is preserved as DNA: 45 bases, with reading frame beginning at the first base. Library preparation employed the immunoSEQ multiplex PCR assay. In the source study's methods: To diagnose cytomegalovirus status from the catalog of TCR beta chain sequences, a statistical classification framework was built. Not all clones reach the TCRdb copy of this immuneACCESS table, which keeps in-frame sequences only. Checked studies attribute under half of the gap to unresolved V genes and leave the rest unexplained. V and J calls and clone size follow that table, whereas D and trimming were derived from the DNA. The sample profile shows roughly 200,000 clones; roughly three quarters of them were found once. The top ten clonotypes cover around 1.2% of the sample.

This sequence uses TRBV5-3 and TRBJ2-7, with 11 bases in between that match TRBD2. TRBV5-3 is labeled an ORF, and its function is uncertain. The receptor was derived from a woman younger than 45 in good health and CMV-seronegative. Sample: PBMCs. This receptor carries the CDR3 CARSEGTSGCYEQYF. In nucleotides, the sequence is TGTGCCAGAAGCGAGGGGACTAGCGGATGCTACGAGCAGTACTTC.